The sequence of this TCR beta chain was determined in a study of blood T cell repertoires in COVID-19. The CDR3 sequence is 15 residues long. Germline CDR1 and CDR2: MGHRA and YSYEKL. The V end lost 6 bases, the J end lost 1 base, and 12 bases lay between the germline ends. The table came from immunoSEQ multiplex PCR; TCRdb's copy has only in-frame clones and leaves some out. The sample has 110,000 or so clones, 70% to 90% seen once. This sequence joins TRBV4-1 and TRBJ1-4; a possible D gene is TRBD1 (5 bases). The TCR sequence derives from a man aged 40-50 years with acute or convalescent COVID-19. What was sequenced was peripheral blood. CDR3 DNA: TGCGCCAGCAGGATTCCGGGGGGAACTAATGAAAAACTGTTTTTT. Its translation is CASRIPGGTNEKLFF.